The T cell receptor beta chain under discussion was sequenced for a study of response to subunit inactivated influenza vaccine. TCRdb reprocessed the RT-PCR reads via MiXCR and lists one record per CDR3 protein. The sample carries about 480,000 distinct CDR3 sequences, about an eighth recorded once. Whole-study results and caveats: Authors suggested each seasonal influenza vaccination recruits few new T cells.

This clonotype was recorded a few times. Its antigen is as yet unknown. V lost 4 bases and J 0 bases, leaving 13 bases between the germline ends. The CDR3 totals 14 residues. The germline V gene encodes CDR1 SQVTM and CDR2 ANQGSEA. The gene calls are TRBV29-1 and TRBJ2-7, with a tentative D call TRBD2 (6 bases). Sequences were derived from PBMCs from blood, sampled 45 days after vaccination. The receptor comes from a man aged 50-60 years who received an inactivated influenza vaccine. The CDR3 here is CSVVASVFSYEQYF. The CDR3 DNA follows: TGCAGCGTTGTGGCTAGCGTCTTCTCCTACGAGCAGTACTTC.